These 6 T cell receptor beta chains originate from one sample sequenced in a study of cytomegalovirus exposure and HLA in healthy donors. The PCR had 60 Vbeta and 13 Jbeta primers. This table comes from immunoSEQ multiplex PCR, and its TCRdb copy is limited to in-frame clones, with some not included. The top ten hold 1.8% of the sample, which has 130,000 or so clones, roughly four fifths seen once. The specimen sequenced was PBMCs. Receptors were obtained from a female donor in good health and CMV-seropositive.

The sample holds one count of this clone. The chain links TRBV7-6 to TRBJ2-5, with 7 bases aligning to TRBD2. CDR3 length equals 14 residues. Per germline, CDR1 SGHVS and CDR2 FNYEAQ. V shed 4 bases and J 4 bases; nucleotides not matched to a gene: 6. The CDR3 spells CASSSPSGGETQYF. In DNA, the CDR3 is TGTGCCAGCAGCTCACCTAGCGGTGGAGAGACCCAGTACTTC.

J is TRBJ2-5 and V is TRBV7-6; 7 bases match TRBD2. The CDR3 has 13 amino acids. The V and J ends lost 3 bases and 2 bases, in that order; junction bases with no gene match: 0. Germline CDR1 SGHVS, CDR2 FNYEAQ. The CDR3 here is CASSFGRQETQYF. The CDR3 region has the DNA TGTGCCAGCAGCTTCGGGAGGCAAGAGACCCAGTACTTC.

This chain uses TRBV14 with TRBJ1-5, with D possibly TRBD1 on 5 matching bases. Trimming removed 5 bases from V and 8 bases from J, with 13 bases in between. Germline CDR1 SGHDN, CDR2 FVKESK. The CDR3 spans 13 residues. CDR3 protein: CASSFRDFKPQHF. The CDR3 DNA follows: TGTGCCAGCAGCTTCCGGGACTTTAAGCCCCAGCATTTT.

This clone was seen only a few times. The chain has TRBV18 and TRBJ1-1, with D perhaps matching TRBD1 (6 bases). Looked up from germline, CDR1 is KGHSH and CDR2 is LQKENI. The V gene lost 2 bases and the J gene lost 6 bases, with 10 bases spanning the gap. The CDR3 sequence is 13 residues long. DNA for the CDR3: TGTGCCAGCTCACCAACAGGGTGGGCTGAAGCTTTCTTT. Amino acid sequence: CASSPTGWAEAFF.

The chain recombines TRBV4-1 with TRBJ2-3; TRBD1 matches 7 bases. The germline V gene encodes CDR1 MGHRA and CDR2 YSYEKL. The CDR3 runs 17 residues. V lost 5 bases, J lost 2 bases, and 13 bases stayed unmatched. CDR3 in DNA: TGCGCCAGCAGCAACTATCGCAGGGGGTACTCCACAGATACGCAGTATTTT. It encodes CASSNYRRGYSTDTQYF.

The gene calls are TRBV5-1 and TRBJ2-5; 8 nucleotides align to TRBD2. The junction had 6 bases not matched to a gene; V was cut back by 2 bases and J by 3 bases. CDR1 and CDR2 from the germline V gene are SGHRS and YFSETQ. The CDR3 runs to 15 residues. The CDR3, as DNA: TGCGCCAGCAGCTTTGGTTTTAGCGGGGAAGAGACCCAGTACTTC. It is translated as CASSFGFSGEETQYF.